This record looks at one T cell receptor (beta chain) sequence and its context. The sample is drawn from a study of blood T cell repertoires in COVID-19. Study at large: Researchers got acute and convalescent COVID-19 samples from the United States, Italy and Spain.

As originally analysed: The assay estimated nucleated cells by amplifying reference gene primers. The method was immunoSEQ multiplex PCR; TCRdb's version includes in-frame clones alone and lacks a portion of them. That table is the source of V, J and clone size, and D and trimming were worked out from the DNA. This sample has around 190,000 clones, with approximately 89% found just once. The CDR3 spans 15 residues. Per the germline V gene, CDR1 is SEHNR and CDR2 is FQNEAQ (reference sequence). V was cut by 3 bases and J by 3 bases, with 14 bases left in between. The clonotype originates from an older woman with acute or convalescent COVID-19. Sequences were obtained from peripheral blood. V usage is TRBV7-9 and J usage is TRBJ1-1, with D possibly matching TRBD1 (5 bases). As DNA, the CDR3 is TGTGCCAGCAGCTTTTGGGGCAGGAAAGACACTGAAGCTTTCTTT. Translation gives CASSFWGRKDTEAFF. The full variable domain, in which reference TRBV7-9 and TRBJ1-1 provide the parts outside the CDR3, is DTGVSQNPRHKITKRGQNVTFRCDPISEHNRLYWYRQTLGQGPEFLTYFQNEAQLEKSRLLSDRFSAERPKGSFSTLEIQRTEQGDSAMYLCASSFWGRKDTEAFFGQGTRLTVV.